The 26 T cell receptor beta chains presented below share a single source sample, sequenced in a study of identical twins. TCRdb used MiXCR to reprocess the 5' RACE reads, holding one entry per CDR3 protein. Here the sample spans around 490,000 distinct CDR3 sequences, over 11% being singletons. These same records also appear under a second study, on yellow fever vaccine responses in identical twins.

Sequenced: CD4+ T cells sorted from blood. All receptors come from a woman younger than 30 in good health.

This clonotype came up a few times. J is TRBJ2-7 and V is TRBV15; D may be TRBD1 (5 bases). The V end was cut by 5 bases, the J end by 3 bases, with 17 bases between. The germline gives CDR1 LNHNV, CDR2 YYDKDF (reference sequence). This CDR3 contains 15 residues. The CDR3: CATSPRGTGDYEQYF. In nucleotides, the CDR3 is TGTGCCACCAGCCCCCGCGGTACAGGTGACTACGAGCAGTACTTC.

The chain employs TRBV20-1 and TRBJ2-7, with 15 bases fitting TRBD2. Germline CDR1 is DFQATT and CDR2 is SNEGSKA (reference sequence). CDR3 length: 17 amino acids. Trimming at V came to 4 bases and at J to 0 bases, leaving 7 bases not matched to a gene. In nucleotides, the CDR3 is TGCAGTGCTACGGGACTAGCGGGGGGACTGAGCTCCTACGAGCAGTACTTC. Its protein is CSATGLAGGLSSYEQYF.

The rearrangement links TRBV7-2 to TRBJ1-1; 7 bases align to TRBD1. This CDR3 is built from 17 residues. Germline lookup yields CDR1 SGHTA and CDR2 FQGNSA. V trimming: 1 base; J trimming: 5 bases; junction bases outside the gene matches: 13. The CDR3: CASSLGGRGGRETEAFF. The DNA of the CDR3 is TGTGCCAGCAGCTTAGGAGGGAGAGGGGGCAGGGAAACTGAAGCTTTCTTT.

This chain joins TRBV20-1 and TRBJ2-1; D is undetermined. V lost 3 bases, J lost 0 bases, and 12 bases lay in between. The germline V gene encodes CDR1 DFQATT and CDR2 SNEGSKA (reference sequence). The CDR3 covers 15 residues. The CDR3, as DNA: TGCAGTGCTAGGGGGATAGCTTACTCCTACAATGAGCAGTTCTTC. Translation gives CSARGIAYSYNEQFF.

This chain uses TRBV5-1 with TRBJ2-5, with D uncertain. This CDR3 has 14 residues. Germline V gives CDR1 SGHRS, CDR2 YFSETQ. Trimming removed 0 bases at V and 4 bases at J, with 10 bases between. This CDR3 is CASSLGVGPETQYF. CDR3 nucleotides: TGCGCCAGCAGCTTGGGGGTAGGGCCAGAGACCCAGTACTTC.

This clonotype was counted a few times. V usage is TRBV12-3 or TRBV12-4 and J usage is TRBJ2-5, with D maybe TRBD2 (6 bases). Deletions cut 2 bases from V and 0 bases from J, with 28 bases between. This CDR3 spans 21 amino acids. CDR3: CASSLFMGRGLAGRYQETQYF. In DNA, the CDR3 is TGTGCCAGCAGTTTATTTATGGGACGGGGACTTGCGGGGCGATACCAAGAGACCCAGTACTTC.

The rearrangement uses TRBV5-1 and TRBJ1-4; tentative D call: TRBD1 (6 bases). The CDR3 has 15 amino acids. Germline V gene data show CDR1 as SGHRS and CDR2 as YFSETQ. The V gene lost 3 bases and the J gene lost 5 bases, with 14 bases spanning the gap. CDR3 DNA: TGCGCCAGCAGCTCTTTACAGGGATCGAATGAAAAACTGTTTTTT. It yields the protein CASSSLQGSNEKLFF.

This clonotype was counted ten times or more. The CDR3 is CASSPWDSPYEKLFF. The CDR3 region has the DNA TGTGCCAGCAGTCCTTGGGACAGCCCTTATGAAAAACTGTTTTTT. The rearrangement uses TRBV28 and TRBJ1-4; 7 nucleotides align to TRBD1. V was clipped by 5 bases and J by 6 bases; unmatched bases: 9. This CDR3 spans 15 amino acids. Looked up from germline, CDR1 is MDHEN and CDR2 is SYDVKM.

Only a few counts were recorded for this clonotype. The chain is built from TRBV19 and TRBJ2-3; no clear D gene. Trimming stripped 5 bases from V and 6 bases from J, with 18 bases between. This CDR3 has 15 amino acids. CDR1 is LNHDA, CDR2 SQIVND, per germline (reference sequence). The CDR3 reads CASSSYVDVTDTQYF. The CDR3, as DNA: TGTGCCAGTAGTTCTTACGTGGACGTAACGGATACGCAGTATTTT. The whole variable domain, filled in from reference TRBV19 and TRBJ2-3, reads DGGITQSPKYLFRKEGQNVTLSCEQNLNHDAMYWYRQDPGQGLRLIYYSQIVNDFQKGDIAEGYSVSREKKESFPLTVTSAQKNPTAFYLCASSSYVDVTDTQYFGPGTRLTVL.

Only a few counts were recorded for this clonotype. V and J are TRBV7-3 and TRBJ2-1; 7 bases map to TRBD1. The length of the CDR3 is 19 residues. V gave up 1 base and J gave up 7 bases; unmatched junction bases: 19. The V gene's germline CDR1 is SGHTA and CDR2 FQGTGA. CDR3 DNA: TGTGCCAGCAGCTTAATTCCCCGGGACAGCGAGAAGACAGTGAATGAGCAGTTCTTC. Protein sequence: CASSLIPRDSEKTVNEQFF. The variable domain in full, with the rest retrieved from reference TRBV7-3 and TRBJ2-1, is GAGVSQTPSNKVTEKGKYVELRCDPISGHTALYWYRQSLGQGPEFLIYFQGTGAADDSGLPNDRFFAVRPEGSVSTLKIQRTERGDSAVYLCASSLIPRDSEKTVNEQFFGPGTRLTVL.

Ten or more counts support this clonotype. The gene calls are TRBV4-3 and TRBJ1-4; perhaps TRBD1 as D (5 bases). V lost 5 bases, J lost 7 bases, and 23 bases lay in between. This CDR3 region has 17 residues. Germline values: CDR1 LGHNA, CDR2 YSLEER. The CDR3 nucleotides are TGCGCCAGCAGCTCAAACTCCGCCCCGGCAGGGCTTGAAAAACTGTTTTTT. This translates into CASSSNSAPAGLEKLFF.

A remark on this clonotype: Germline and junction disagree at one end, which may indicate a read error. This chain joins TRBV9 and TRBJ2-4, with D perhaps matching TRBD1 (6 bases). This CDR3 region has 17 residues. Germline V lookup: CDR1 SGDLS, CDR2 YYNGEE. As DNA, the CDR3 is TGCGCCAGCAGCGTAGATCCCCCCCAGGGGGCCAAAAACATTCAGTACTTC. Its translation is CASSVDPPQGAKNIQYF.

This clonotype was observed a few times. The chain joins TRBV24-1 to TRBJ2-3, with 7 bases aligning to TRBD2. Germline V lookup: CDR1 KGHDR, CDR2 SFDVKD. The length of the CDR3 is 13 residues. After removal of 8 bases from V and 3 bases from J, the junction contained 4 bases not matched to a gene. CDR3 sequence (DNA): TGTGCCACCACGGCGGGGGTGACAGATACGCAGTATTTT. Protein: CATTAGVTDTQYF.

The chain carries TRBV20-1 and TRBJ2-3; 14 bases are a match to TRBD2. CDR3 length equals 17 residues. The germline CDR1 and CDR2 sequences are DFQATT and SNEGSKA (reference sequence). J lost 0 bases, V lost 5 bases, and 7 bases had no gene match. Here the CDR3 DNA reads TGCAGTGCTGGAGGACTAGCGGGGGGTCGTAGCACAGATACGCAGTATTTT. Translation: CSAGGLAGGRSTDTQYF.

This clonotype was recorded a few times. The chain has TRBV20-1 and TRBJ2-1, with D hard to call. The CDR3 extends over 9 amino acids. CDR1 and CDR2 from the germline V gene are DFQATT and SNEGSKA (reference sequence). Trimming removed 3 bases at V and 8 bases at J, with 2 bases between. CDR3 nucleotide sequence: TGCAGTGCTAGCTATGAGCAGTTCTTC. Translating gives CSASYEQFF.

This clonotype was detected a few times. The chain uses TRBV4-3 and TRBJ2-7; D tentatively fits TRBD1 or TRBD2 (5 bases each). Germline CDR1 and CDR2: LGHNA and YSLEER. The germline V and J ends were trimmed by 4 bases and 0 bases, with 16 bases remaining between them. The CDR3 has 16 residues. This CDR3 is CASSLLPGQSSYEQYF. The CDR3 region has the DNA TGCGCCAGCAGCCTCCTACCGGGGCAGAGCTCCTACGAGCAGTACTTC.

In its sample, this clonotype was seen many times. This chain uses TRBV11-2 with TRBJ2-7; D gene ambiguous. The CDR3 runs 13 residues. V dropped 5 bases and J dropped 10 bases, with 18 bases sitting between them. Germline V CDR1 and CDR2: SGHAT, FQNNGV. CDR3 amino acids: CASSADRAPIQYF. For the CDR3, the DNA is TGTGCCAGCAGCGCAGACCGGGCCCCGATTCAGTACTTC. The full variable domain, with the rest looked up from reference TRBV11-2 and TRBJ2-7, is EAGVAQSPRYKIIEKRQSVAFWCNPISGHATLYWYQQILGQGPKLLIQFQNNGVVDDSQLPKDRFSAERLKGVDSTLKIQPAKLEDSAVYLCASSADRAPIQYFGPGTRLTVT.

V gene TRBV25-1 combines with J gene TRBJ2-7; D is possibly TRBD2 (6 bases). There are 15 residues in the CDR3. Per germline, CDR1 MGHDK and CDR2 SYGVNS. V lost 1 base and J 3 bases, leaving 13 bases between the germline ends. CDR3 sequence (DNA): TGTGCCAGCAGTGAATCCCTGAGCGGGTACTACGAGCAGTACTTC. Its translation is CASSESLSGYYEQYF.

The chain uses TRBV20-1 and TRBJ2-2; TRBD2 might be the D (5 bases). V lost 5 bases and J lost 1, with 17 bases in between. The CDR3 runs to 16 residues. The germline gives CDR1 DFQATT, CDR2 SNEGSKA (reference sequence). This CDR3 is CSAVKRESGNTGELFF. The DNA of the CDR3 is TGCAGTGCTGTAAAGAGGGAGAGCGGGAACACCGGGGAGCTGTTTTTT.

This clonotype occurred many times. CDR3 region: CASTTDAGGLNIQYF. CDR3 bases: TGTGCCAGCACCACCGACGCAGGGGGCCTAAACATTCAGTACTTC. The chain uses TRBV28 and TRBJ2-4, with 8 bases matching TRBD1. This CDR3 comprises 15 residues. CDR1 MDHEN and CDR2 SYDVKM come from the germline V gene. V lost 7 bases and J lost 6; bases outside the gene matches: 11.

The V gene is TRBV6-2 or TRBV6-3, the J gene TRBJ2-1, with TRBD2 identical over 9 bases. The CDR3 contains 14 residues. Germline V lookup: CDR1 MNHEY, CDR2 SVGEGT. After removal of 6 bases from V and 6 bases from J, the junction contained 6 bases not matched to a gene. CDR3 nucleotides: TGTGCCAGCAGATTAGCGGGAGTGGGCAATGAGCAGTTCTTC. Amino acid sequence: CASRLAGVGNEQFF.

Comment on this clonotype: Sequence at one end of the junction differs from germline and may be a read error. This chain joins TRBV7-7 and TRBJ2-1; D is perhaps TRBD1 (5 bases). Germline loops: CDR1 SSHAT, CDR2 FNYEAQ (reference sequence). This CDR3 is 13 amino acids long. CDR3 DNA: TGTGCTAGCAGCCCGGACCAGCACAGGGAGCAGTTCTTC. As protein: CASSPDQHREQFF.

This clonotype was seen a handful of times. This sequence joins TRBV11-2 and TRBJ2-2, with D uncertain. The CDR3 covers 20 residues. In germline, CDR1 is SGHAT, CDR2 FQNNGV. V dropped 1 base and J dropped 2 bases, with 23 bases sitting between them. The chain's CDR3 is CASSLVLSAGQLGNTGELFF. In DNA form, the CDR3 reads TGTGCCAGCAGCTTAGTCCTATCGGCAGGCCAATTGGGAAACACCGGGGAGCTGTTTTTT.

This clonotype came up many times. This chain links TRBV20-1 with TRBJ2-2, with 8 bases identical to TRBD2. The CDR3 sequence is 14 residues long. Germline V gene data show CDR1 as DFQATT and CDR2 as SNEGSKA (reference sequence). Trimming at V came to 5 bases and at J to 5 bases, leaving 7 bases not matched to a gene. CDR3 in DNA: TGCAGTGCTCCAGCTGCTAGCGGGACCGGGGAGCTGTTTTTT. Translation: CSAPAASGTGELFF.

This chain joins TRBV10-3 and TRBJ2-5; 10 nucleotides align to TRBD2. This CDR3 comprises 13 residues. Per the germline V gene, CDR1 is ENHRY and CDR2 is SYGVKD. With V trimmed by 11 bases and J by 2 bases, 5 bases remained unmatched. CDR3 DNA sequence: TGTGCCGCCGGGACTAGCGTACAAGAGACCCAGTACTTC. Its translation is CAAGTSVQETQYF.

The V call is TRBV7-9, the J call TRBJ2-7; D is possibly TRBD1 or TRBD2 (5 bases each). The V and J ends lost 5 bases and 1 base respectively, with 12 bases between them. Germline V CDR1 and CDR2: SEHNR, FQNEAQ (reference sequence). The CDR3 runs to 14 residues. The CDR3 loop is CASSIGAGSYEQYF. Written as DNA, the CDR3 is TGTGCCAGCAGCATCGGGGCAGGGTCCTACGAGCAGTACTTC.